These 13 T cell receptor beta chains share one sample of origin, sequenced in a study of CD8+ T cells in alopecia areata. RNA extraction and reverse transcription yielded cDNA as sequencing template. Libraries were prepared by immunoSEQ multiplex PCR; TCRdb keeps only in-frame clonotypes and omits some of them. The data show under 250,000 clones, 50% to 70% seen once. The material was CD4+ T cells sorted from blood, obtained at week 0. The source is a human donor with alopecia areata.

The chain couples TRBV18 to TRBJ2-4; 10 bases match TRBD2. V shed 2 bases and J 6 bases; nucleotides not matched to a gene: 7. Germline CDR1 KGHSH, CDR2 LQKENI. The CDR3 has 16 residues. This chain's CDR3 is CASSPRLAGDRNIQYF. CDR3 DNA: TGTGCCAGCTCACCAAGGCTAGCGGGAGACAGAAACATTCAGTACTTC.

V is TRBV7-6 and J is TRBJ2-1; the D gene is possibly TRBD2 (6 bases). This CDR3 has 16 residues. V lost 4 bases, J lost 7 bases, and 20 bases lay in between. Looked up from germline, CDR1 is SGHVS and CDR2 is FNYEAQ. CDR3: CASSSLDGAGRNEQFF. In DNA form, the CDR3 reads TGTGCCAGCAGCTCTCTAGACGGGGCAGGGAGGAATGAGCAGTTCTTC.

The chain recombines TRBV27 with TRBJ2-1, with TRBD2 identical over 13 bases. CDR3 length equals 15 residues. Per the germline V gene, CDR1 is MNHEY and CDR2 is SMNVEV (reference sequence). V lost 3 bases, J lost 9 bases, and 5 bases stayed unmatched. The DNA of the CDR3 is TGTGCCAGCAGTTTGACTAGCGGGGGGCGTGGTGAGCAGTTCTTC. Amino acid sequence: CASSLTSGGRGEQFF.

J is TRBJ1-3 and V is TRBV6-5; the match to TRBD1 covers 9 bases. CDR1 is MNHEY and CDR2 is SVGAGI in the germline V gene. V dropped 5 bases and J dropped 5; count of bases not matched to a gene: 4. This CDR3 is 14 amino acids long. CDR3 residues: CASSRDRDRNTIYF. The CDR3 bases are TGTGCCAGCAGTCGGGACAGGGACAGAAACACCATATATTTT.

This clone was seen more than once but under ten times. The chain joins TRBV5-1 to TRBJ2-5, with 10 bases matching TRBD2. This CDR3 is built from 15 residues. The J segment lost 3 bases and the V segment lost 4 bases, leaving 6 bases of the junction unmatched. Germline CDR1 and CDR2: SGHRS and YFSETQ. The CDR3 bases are TGCGCCAGCAGCCGCTGGACTAGCGGAAAAGAGACCCAGTACTTC. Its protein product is CASSRWTSGKETQYF.

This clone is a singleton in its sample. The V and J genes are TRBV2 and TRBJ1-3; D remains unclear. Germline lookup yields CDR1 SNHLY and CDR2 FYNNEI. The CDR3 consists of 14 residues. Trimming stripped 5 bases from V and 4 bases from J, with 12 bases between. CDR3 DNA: TGTGCCAGCAGTCATGGCGGGCAGGGAAACACCATATATTTT. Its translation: CASSHGGQGNTIYF.

The CDR3 spells CASSLKQGEAFF. The CDR3 DNA is TGTGCCAGCTCACTGAAACAGGGTGAAGCTTTCTTT. The chain has TRBV18 and TRBJ1-1; perhaps TRBD1 as D (6 bases). The V and J ends lost 4 bases and 7 bases respectively, with 10 bases between them. CDR3 length: 12 amino acids. Germline loops: CDR1 KGHSH, CDR2 LQKENI.

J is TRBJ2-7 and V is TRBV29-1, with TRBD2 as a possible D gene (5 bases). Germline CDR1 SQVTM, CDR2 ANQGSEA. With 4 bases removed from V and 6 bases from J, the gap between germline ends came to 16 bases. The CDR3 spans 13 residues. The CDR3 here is CSVGHGVTSEQYF. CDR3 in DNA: TGCAGCGTTGGGCACGGGGTGACGAGCGAGCAGTACTTC.

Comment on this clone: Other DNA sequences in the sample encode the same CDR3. This CDR3 is CSVERRMNTEAFF. In nucleotides, the CDR3 is TGCAGCGTTGAGAGGCGCATGAACACTGAAGCTTTCTTT. The chain recombines TRBV29-1 with TRBJ1-1; D is unresolved. Per the germline V gene, CDR1 is SQVTM and CDR2 is ANQGSEA. The CDR3 contains 13 residues. Deletions cut 3 bases from V and 0 bases from J, with 8 bases between.

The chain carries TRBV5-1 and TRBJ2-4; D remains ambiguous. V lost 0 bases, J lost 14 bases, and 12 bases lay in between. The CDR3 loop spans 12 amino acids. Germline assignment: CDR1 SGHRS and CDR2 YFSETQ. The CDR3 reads CASSLEGKSEYF. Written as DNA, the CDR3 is TGCGCCAGCAGCTTGGAGGGCAAGTCGGAGTACTTC. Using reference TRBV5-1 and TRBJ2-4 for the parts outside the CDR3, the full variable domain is KAGVTQTPRYLIKTRGQQVTLSCSPISGHRSVSWYQQTPGQGLQFLFEYFSETQRNKGNFPGRFSGRQFSNSRSEMNVSTLELGDSALYLCASSLEGKSEYFGAGTRLSVL.

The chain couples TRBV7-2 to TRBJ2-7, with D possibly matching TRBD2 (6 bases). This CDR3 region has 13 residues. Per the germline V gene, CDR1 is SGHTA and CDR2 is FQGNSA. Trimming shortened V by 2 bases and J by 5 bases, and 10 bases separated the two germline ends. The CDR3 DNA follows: TGTGCCAGCAGCTTACGGGGGTTCGACGAGCAGTACTTC. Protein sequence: CASSLRGFDEQYF.

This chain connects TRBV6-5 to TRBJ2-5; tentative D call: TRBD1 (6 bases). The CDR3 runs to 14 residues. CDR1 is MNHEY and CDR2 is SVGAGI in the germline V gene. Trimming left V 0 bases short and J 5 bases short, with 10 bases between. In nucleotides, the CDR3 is TGTGCCAGCAGTTACTCAGACAGGTGGGAGACCCAGTACTTC. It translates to CASSYSDRWETQYF.

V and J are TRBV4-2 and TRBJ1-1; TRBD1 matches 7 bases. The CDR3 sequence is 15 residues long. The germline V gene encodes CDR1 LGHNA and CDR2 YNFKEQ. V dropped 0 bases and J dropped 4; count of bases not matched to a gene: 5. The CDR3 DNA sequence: TGTGCCAGCAGCCAAGAGGCAGGGGGGAGCACTGAAGCTTTCTTT. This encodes CASSQEAGGSTEAFF.